This T cell receptor (beta chain) was recorded in a study of beta chain features in type 1 diabetes. The overall study: Regarding age, gender and cell yields, patients proved similar to healthy donors.

Purities over 98% were achieved in all sorted populations. CDR1 LGHNA and CDR2 YSLEER come from the germline V gene. CDR3 length equals 16 residues. The ends lost 0 bases at V and 5 bases at J; junction bases unmatched: 6. This clone was seen only a few times. Its cognate antigen is unknown. Findings and limits, study-wide: Among all four CD4+ subsets, Type 1 diabetes patients had TCRB CDR3s that were moderately but significantly shorter. More deletions and fewer insertions at VDJ junctions were seen in type 1 diabetes patients.

Investigators reverse transcribed all isolated RNA, so they sequenced expressed TCRB transcripts. Assay used: immunoSEQ multiplex PCR; TCRdb lists only in-frame clones, some missing. The sample includes roughly 260,000 clones, about a tenth of them seen just once. This sequence originates from a young man with type 1 diabetes. This chain links TRBV4-3 with TRBJ2-3; 9 nucleotides match TRBD2. Sequencing was carried out using naive CD4+ T cells from blood. CDR3 protein: CASSQDGSGGRDTQYF. The CDR3 region has the DNA TGCGCCAGCAGCCAAGATGGGAGCGGGGGGCGAGATACGCAGTATTTT.